This T cell receptor beta chain was identified during a study of persistence of HIV-infected CD4 T cells. The immunoSEQ assay was version 4, run in survey mode. Profiling relied on immunoSEQ multiplex PCR, and the TCRdb table lists in-frame clones only, not all of them. Counted here are roughly 25,000 clones, approximately 74% occurring once; the ten biggest clones make up around 1.8%. CDR3 length: 15 amino acids. The V segment lost 3 bases and the J segment 3 bases; nucleotides outside the gene matches: 8. In germline, CDR1 is MDHEN, CDR2 SYDVKM. The stimulus was an HIV-1 Gag 15-mer peptide pool, 0.85 to 1 ug/peptide/mL. Responding CD4+ T cells were sorted by upregulation of both CD40 ligand and CD69. As to this clone: The antigen is unknown.

This material consisted of CD4+ T cells sorted from PBMCs after roughly 18-hour stimulation, taken from a patient who received antiretroviral therapy. This TCR derives from an adult man with HIV who was CMV-seropositive. This rearrangement joins TRBV28 to TRBJ2-7; 7 bases map to TRBD2. CDR3 amino acids: CASSFAGVLRYEQYF. In nucleotides, the CDR3 is TGTGCCAGCAGTTTCGCGGGGGTCCTACGCTACGAGCAGTACTTC.